This entry lists 25 T cell receptor beta chains sequenced from one sample in a study of beta chain features in type 1 diabetes. The entirety of the isolated RNA underwent reverse transcription, so expressed TCRB transcripts were sequenced. Some clones are missing from TCRdb's copy, which holds only in-frame ones; the method was immunoSEQ multiplex PCR. The sample has under 950,000 clones, roughly a sixth seen once. The sequenced sample consisted of naive CD4+ T cells from blood. These TCRs come from a young woman in good health.

The rearrangement uses TRBV11-2 and TRBJ1-2; D gene uncertain. The CDR3 is 14 residues long. Germline lookup yields CDR1 SGHAT and CDR2 FQNNGV. V lost 1 base and J 9 bases, leaving 15 bases between the germline ends. This CDR3 reads CASSLGVAPRRYTF. The CDR3 region has the DNA TGTGCCAGCAGCTTAGGTGTGGCCCCGAGGCGCTACACCTTC.

V gene TRBV6-6 combines with J gene TRBJ1-1; 7 bases line up with TRBD1. The CDR3 loop spans 14 amino acids. The V segment lost 0 bases and the J segment 11 bases; nucleotides outside the gene matches: 9. In germline, CDR1 is MNHNY, CDR2 SVGAGI (reference sequence). Written as DNA, the CDR3 is TGTGCCAGCAGTTACTCGTTTCCAGGGGGTGACGCTTTCTTT. Protein product: CASSYSFPGGDAFF.

This chain joins TRBV5-1 and TRBJ2-1; TRBD2 agrees at 9 bases. The germline CDR1 and CDR2 sequences are SGHRS and YFSETQ. The ends lost 2 bases at V and 6 bases at J; junction bases unmatched: 6. The CDR3 is 15 amino acids. The CDR3 bases are TGCGCCAGCAGCTTACCGGGACTAGCTTCCAATGAGCAGTTCTTC. Amino acids: CASSLPGLASNEQFF. Combining the CDR3 with reference TRBV5-1 and TRBJ2-1 gives the whole variable domain KAGVTQTPRYLIKTRGQQVTLSCSPISGHRSVSWYQQTPGQGLQFLFEYFSETQRNKGNFPGRFSGRQFSNSRSEMNVSTLELGDSALYLCASSLPGLASNEQFFGPGTRLTVL.

This sequence joins TRBV28 and TRBJ2-7, with 9 nucleotides matching TRBD1. In germline, CDR1 is MDHEN, CDR2 SYDVKM. The CDR3 is made up of 16 amino acids. V trimming: 5 bases; J trimming: 2 bases; junction bases outside the gene matches: 10. The CDR3 region is CASSLPVDRGAYEQYF. CDR3 in DNA: TGTGCCAGCAGTCTCCCTGTGGACAGGGGCGCCTACGAGCAGTACTTC.

This clone was seen only a few times. The CDR3 loop is CASSPGTSPNHEQFF. The CDR3 DNA is TGTGCCAGCAGCCCCGGGACTAGCCCAAACCATGAGCAGTTCTTC. The J gene is TRBJ2-1, the V gene TRBV7-9, with TRBD2 matching over 9 bases. V lost 5 bases, J lost 8 bases, and 10 bases stayed unmatched. This CDR3 is built from 15 residues. Germline assignment: CDR1 SEHNR and CDR2 FQNEAQ (reference sequence).

The chain is built from TRBV4-1 and TRBJ2-5; D unclear. Trimming shortened V by 2 bases and J by 5 bases, and 12 bases separated the two germline ends. The CDR3 has 14 amino acids. The V gene's germline CDR1 is MGHRA and CDR2 YSYEKL. CDR3: CASSQTISVETQYF. In DNA form, the CDR3 reads TGCGCCAGCAGCCAAACTATCTCCGTGGAGACCCAGTACTTC.

The CDR3 loop is CASSRLAGGITDTQYF. The CDR3 DNA reads as TGTGCCAGCAGTAGACTAGCGGGGGGTATCACAGATACGCAGTATTTT. The V call is TRBV25-1, the J call TRBJ2-3; 13 bases match TRBD2. This CDR3 has 16 residues. V shed 5 bases, J shed 2 bases, and the junction held 4 bases outside the gene matches. In germline, CDR1 is MGHDK, CDR2 SYGVNS.

In its sample, this clone was seen a few times. The chain is built from TRBV6-5 and TRBJ2-2, with 9 bases fitting TRBD2. Germline CDR1 is MNHEY and CDR2 is SVGAGI. The J segment lost 6 bases and the V segment lost 0 bases, leaving 5 bases of the junction unmatched. This CDR3 has 16 amino acids. CDR3 coding DNA: TGTGCCAGCAGTTACTCGCGCGGGAGGGCCTCCGGGGAGCTGTTTTTT. This sequence encodes CASSYSRGRASGELFF.

The chain carries TRBV6-6 and TRBJ2-1; possible D gene TRBD1, 5 bases. V lost 6 bases to trimming and J lost 12 bases, with 15 bases between them. Germline-derived CDR1 and CDR2 are MNHNY and SVGAGI (reference sequence). CDR3 length equals 12 residues. The CDR3 loop reads CASSPDGHAQFF. The CDR3 nucleotides are TGTGCCAGCAGCCCAGATGGACACGCGCAGTTCTTC.

This clone was seen a few times. The chain couples TRBV7-2 to TRBJ1-1; D remains unclear. CDR1 is SGHTA, CDR2 FQGNSA, per germline. Trimming pared 3 bases from V and 6 bases from J, leaving 11 bases between. The CDR3 spans 13 residues. CDR3 in DNA: TGTGCCAGCAGCTTGGTCGGAAAAGCTGAAGCTTTCTTT. Encoded protein: CASSLVGKAEAFF.

This clone was counted a few times. The chain couples TRBV10-3 to TRBJ2-3; D call uncertain. This CDR3 comprises 16 residues. V shed 2 bases and J shed 3 bases, with 15 bases lying between them. The V gene's germline CDR1 is ENHRY and CDR2 SYGVKD. The CDR3: CAISEGEGLGTDTQYF. The CDR3 DNA sequence: TGTGCCATCAGTGAGGGGGAAGGTTTGGGGACAGATACGCAGTATTTT.

This clone was seen a handful of times. The chain is built from TRBV7-2 and TRBJ2-1; D call uncertain. The V and J ends lost 6 bases and 5 bases respectively, with 11 bases between them. The CDR3 totals 13 residues. Looked up from germline, CDR1 is SGHTA and CDR2 is FQGNSA. The DNA of the CDR3 is TGTGCCAGCAGGAAATCCGGTGACAATGAGCAGTTCTTC. This sequence encodes CASRKSGDNEQFF.

This clone was seen a handful of times. This rearrangement joins TRBV5-6 to TRBJ2-3; D is unclear. Germline V gene sequence: CDR1 SGHDT, CDR2 YYEEEE. The CDR3 has 13 residues. V was clipped by 0 bases and J by 2 bases, with 4 bases between them. In DNA form, the CDR3 reads TGTGCCAGCAGCTTGGGTACCACAGATACGCAGTATTTT. The encoded protein is CASSLGTTDTQYF.

This clone was seen only a few times. The chain employs TRBV7-9 and TRBJ2-3; 9 bases are shared with TRBD2. Germline assignment: CDR1 SEHNR and CDR2 FQNEAQ (reference sequence). V trimming: 3 bases; J trimming: 2 bases; junction bases outside the gene matches: 6. The CDR3 covers 16 residues. The CDR3 here is CASSFEAGGLTDTQYF. The DNA for the CDR3 is TGTGCCAGCAGCTTCGAAGCGGGAGGCCTCACAGATACGCAGTATTTT.

The V call is TRBV14, the J call TRBJ2-1, with 12 nucleotides matching TRBD2. Germline values: CDR1 SGHDN, CDR2 FVKESK. There are 17 residues in the CDR3. V was pared by 0 bases and J by 2 bases, with 2 bases of the junction left unmatched. The CDR3 region is CASSQDPSGRAYNEQFF. The CDR3 coding sequence is TGTGCCAGCAGCCAAGATCCTAGCGGGAGGGCCTACAATGAGCAGTTCTTC.

This clone has only a few counts. This chain uses TRBV7-3 with TRBJ2-1, with D possibly being TRBD1 or TRBD2 (7 bases each). Per germline, CDR1 SGHTA and CDR2 FQGTGA. This CDR3 has 15 residues. The ends were cut back, 5 bases at V and 7 bases at J, with 18 bases in the middle. The chain's CDR3 is CASSPMGGGKNEQFF. As DNA, the CDR3 is TGTGCCAGCAGCCCTATGGGAGGGGGCAAGAATGAGCAGTTCTTC.

V gene TRBV15 combines with J gene TRBJ2-3; 8 bases agree with TRBD1. The CDR3 spans 15 residues. Germline assignment: CDR1 LNHNV and CDR2 YYDKDF (reference sequence). J gave up 4 bases and V 4 bases, and 7 bases lay outside the gene matches. Written as DNA, the CDR3 is TGTGCCACCAGCAATGGCAGGGGGCGGGCAGATACGCAGTATTTT. Translation: CATSNGRGRADTQYF.

The rearrangement uses TRBV7-2 and TRBJ1-2; tentatively, D is TRBD1 (5 bases). Trimming took off 5 bases at V and 2 bases at J, with 12 bases between the two ends. The CDR3 has 14 amino acids. Germline CDR1 is SGHTA and CDR2 is FQGNSA. CDR3 loop: CASSQGTLNYGYTF. The CDR3 nucleotides are TGTGCCAGCAGCCAAGGGACGCTAAACTATGGCTACACCTTC.

Concerning this clone: Other DNA sequences in the sample encode the same CDR3. The genes are TRBV15 and TRBJ2-1; D gene uncertain. Germline CDR1 and CDR2: LNHNV and YYDKDF (reference sequence). The germline V and J ends were trimmed by 1 base and 1 base, with 11 bases remaining between them. This CDR3 spans 16 amino acids. The CDR3 DNA follows: TGTGCCACCAGCAGAGGGACCATACCGTCCTACAATGAGCAGTTCTTC. This gives the protein CATSRGTIPSYNEQFF.

J is TRBJ1-2 and V is TRBV6-5; 8 nucleotides agree with TRBD1. The junction had 5 bases not matched to a gene; V was cut back by 6 bases and J by 2 bases. Germline assignment: CDR1 MNHEY and CDR2 SVGAGI. This CDR3 has 14 amino acids. The CDR3 DNA reads TGTGCCAGCAGGTGGACAGGGCAGAACTATGGCTACACCTTC. Translation gives CASRWTGQNYGYTF.

As for this clone: The same CDR3 also results from other DNA sequences found in this sample. The chain recombines TRBV7-2 with TRBJ1-5; D is uncertain. V lost 2 bases to trimming and J lost 0 bases, with 8 bases between them. The CDR3 sequence is 15 residues long. The V gene's germline CDR1 is SGHTA and CDR2 FQGNSA. The CDR3 is CASSLLPGSNQPQHF. The DNA for the CDR3 is TGTGCCAGCAGCTTATTACCAGGTAGCAATCAGCCCCAGCATTTT.

The chain recombines TRBV2 with TRBJ2-2; 7 positions match TRBD1. Looked up from germline, CDR1 is SNHLY and CDR2 is FYNNEI. Trimming took 7 bases from V and 1 from J; bases not matched to a gene: 6. The CDR3 totals 15 residues. For the CDR3, the DNA is TGTGCCAGCAAATCCGGGACAGTGAACACCGGGGAGCTGTTTTTT. This translates into CASKSGTVNTGELFF.

In this sample, this clone turned up a few times. The gene calls are TRBV11-3 and TRBJ1-5, with D maybe TRBD1 (5 bases). The germline V gene encodes CDR1 SGHNT and CDR2 YENEEA. Deletions cut 5 bases from V and 3 bases from J, with 14 bases between. This CDR3 spans 15 amino acids. The CDR3: CASSIGPGPNQPQHF. CDR3 coding DNA: TGTGCCAGCAGCATAGGCCCGGGACCCAATCAGCCCCAGCATTTT.

The chain joins TRBV2 to TRBJ1-4; 8 bases are a match to TRBD1. The germline gives CDR1 SNHLY, CDR2 FYNNEI. With 9 bases clipped from V and 3 bases from J, the junction kept 3 bases outside the gene matches. There are 13 residues in the CDR3. The CDR3 spells CARKQGANEKLFF. The DNA of the CDR3 is TGTGCCAGAAAACAGGGGGCTAATGAAAAACTGTTTTTT.

This clone has a handful of counts. This rearrangement joins TRBV9 to TRBJ2-1; a possible D gene is TRBD2 (6 bases). The germline CDR1 and CDR2 sequences are SGDLS and YYNGEE. V lost 3 bases, J lost 5 bases, and 15 bases lay in between. The CDR3 runs 15 residues. The CDR3 here is CASSASGLNNNEQFF. The CDR3 DNA sequence: TGTGCCAGCAGCGCATCGGGACTCAATAACAATGAGCAGTTCTTC.